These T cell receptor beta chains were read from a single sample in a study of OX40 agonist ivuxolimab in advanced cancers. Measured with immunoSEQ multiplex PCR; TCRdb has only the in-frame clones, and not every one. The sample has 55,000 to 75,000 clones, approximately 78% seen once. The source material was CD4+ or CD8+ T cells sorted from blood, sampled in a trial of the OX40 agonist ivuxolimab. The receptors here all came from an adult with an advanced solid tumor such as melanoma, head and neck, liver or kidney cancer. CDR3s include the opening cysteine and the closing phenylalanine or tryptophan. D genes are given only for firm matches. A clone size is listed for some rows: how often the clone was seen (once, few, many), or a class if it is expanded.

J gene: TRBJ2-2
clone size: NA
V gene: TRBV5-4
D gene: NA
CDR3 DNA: TGTGCCAGCAGCACAAAGGGGGGAACCGGGGAGCTGTTTTTT
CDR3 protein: CASSTKGGTGELFF

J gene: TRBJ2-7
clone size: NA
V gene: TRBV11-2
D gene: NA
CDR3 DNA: TGTGCCAGCAGCACACCTGGGCAAGCGGCCTACGAGCAGTACTTC
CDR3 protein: CASSTPGQAAYEQYF

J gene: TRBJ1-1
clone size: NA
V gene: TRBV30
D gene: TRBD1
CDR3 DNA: TGTGCCTGGATCCCTCCCGGGACAGGGAGCACTGAAGCTTTCTTT
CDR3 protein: CAWIPPGTGSTEAFF

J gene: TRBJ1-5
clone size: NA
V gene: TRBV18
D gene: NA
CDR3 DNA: TGTGCCAGCTCACCACGCGCAGGAGGCAATCAGCCCCAGCATTTT
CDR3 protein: CASSPRAGGNQPQHF

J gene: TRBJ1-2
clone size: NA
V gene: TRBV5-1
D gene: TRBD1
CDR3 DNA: TGCGCCAGCAGCGCGGCCGGGACAGGGCTAGGAGGCTACACCTTC
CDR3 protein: CASSAAGTGLGGYTF

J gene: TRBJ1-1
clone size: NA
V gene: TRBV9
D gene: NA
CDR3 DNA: TGTGCCAGCAGCGGATATACAGGAGGAACTGAAGCTTTCTTT
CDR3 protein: CASSGYTGGTEAFF

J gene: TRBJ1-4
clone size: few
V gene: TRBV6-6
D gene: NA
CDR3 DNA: TGTGCCAGCAGCCTTATGGCGGATGAAAAACTGTTTTTT
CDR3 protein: CASSLMADEKLFF

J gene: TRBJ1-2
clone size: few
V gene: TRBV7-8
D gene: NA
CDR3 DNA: TGTGCCAGCAGCTTAGCGTTGGGGGAGCGCGGCTACACCTTC
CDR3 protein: CASSLALGERGYTF

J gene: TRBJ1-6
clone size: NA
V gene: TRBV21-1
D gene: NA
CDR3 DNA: TGTGCCAGCAGCAAATATCCGGGACAGCCTAATTCACCCCTCCACTTT
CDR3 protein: CASSKYPGQPNSPLHF

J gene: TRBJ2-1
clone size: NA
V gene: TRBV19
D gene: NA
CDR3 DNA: TGTGCCAGTAGTAAAGGGGTTAGGCAGAGAAATGAGCAGTTCTTC
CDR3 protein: CASSKGVRQRNEQFF

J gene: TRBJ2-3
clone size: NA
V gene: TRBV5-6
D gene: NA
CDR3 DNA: TGTGCCAGCAGTACTGCGGGGTGGTACACAGATACGCAGTATTTT
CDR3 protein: CASSTAGWYTDTQYF

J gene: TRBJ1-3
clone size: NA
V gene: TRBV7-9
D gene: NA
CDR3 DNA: TGTGCCAGCAGCTTACTGACGACAAGTGGAAACACCATATATTTT
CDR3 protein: CASSLLTTSGNTIYF

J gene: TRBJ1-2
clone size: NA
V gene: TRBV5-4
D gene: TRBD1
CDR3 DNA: TGTGCCAGCAGCCCACCTAACCAGGGCAGGGGGGGCTACACCTTC
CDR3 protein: CASSPPNQGRGGYTF

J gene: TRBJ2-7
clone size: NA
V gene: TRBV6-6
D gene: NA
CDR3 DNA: TGTGCCGCGGGGACCTCCTACGAGCAGTACTTC
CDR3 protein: CAAGTSYEQYF

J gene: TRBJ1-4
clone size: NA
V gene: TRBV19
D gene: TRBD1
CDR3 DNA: TGTGCCAGTAGTGCCCAGGGGGCAACTAATGAAAAACTGTTTTTT
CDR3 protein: CASSAQGATNEKLFF

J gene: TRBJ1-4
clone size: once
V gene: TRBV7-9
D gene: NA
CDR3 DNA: TGTGCCAGCAGCTTTGTCAGTTTTGGGAATGAAAAACTGTTTTTT
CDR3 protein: CASSFVSFGNEKLFF

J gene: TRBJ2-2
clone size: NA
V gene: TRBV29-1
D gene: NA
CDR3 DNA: TGCAGCGTTGAAGCGCCCGGGGAGCTGTTTTTT
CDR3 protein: CSVEAPGELFF

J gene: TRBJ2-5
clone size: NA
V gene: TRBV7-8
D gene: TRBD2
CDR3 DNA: TGTGCCAGCAGCTTAGCGGCGGGGGGGATCCAAAAGACCCAGTACTTC
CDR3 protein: CASSLAAGGIQKTQYF

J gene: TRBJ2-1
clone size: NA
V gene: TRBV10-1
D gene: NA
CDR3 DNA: TGCGCCAGCAGTGATTTCAGCTTTACCGACAATGAGCAGTTCTTC
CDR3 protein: CASSDFSFTDNEQFF

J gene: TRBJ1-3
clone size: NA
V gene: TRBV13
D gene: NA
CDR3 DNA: TGTGCCAGCAGCGCCCCTGTAGATTCTGGAAACACCATATATTTT
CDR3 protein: CASSAPVDSGNTIYF

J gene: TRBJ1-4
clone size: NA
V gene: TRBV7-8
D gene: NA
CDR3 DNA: TGTGCCAGCAGCCGCCGCAGGGACGCAACTAATGAAAAACTGTTTTTT
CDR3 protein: CASSRRRDATNEKLFF

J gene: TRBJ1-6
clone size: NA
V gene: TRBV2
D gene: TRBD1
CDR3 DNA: TGTGCCAGCAGTCTCAGGACAGGAGATAATTCACCCCTCCACTTT
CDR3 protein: CASSLRTGDNSPLHF

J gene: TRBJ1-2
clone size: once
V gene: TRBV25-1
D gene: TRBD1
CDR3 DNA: TGTGCCAGCAGCGAACGGCGAGATGGGACAGGGGATGGCTACACCTTC
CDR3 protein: CASSERRDGTGDGYTF

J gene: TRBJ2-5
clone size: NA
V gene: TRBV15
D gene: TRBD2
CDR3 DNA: TGTGCCACCAGCGGGACTAGCGGGCAAGAGACCCAGTACTTC
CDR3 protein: CATSGTSGQETQYF

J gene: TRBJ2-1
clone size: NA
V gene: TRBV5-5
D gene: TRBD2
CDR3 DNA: TGTGCCAGCAGCTGGAGACTAGCGGCTGACAATGAGCAGTTCTTC
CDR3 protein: CASSWRLAADNEQFF

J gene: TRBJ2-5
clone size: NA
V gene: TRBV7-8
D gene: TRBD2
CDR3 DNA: TGTGCCAGCAGCTCCATTATGGCGGCTAGCGGGGACCAAGAGACCCAGTACTTC
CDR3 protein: CASSSIMAASGDQETQYF

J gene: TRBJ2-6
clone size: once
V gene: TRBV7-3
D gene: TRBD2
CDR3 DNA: TGTGCCAGCAGCTTAATGCCGGGGACTACTGGGGCCAACGTCCTGACTTTC
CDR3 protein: CASSLMPGTTGANVLTF

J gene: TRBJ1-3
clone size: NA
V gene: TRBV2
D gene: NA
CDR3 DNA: TGTGCCAGCAGTGAAATTGAGGATGGGAGCTCTGGAAACACCATATATTTT
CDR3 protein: CASSEIEDGSSGNTIYF

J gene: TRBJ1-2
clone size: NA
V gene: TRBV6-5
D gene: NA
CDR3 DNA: TGTGCCAGTAGATTCTCCGGACGGTCGTCGGGCTACACCTTC
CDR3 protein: CASRFSGRSSGYTF

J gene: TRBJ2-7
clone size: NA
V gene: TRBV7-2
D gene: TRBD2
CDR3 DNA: TGTGCCAGCAGCTTAGTAGGCGGGAGTACTTCCTACGAGCAGTACTTC
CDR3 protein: CASSLVGGSTSYEQYF

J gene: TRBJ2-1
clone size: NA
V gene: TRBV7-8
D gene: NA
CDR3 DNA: TGTGCCAGCAGCTTAGGAACAGGGTCCAAACACAATGAGCAGTTCTTC
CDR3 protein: CASSLGTGSKHNEQFF

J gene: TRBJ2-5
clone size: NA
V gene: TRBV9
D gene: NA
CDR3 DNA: TGTGCCAGCAGCGTAGGGTGGGGGGCGCCTCGCCAAGAGACCCAGTACTTC
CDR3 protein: CASSVGWGAPRQETQYF

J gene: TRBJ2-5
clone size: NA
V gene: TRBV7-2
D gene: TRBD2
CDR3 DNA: TGTGCCAGCAGCTTAAGGCTAAGCGGGAGTGGGGGGCCCCAAGAGACCCAGTACTTC
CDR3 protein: CASSLRLSGSGGPQETQYF

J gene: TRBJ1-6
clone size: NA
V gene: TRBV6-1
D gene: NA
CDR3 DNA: TGTGCCAGCAGTGAAGAGTTGCTTAATTCACCCCTCCACTTT
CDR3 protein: CASSEELLNSPLHF

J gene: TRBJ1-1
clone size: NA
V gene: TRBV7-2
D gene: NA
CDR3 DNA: TGTGCCAGCACCACCGGACGGGGGACGACAGTTGAAGCTTTCTTT
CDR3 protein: CASTTGRGTTVEAFF

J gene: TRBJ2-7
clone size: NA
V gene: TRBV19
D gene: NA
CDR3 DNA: TGTGCCAGTAGTATATCGGGCCGGAGCGAGCAGTACTTC
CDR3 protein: CASSISGRSEQYF

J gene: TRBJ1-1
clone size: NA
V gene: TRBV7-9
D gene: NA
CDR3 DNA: TGTGCCAGCAGCTTAATCACGGGGGGCACTGAAGCTTTCTTT
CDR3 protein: CASSLITGGTEAFF

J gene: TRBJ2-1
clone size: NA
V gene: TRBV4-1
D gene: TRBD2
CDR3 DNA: TGCGCCAGCAGCCAAGACGCGGGGGGGAAACTACGACTGTATGAGCAGTTCTTC
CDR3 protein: CASSQDAGGKLRLYEQFF

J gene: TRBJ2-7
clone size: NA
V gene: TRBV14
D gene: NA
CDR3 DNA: TGTGCCAGCAGCCCTGACAGGAGCTCCTACGAGCAGTACTTC
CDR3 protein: CASSPDRSSYEQYF

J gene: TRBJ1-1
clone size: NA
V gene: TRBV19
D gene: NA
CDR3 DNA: TGTGCCAGTAGTCAGGGCAGGACGACTGAAGCTTTCTTT
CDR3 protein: CASSQGRTTEAFF

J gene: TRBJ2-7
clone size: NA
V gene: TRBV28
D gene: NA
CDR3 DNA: TGTGCCAGCAGCTTTACCCGTTACGAGCAGTACTTC
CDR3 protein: CASSFTRYEQYF

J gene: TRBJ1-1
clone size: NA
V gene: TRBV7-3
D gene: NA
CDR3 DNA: TGTGCCAGCAGCCGAGTAGGGAACACTGAAGCTTTCTTT
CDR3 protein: CASSRVGNTEAFF

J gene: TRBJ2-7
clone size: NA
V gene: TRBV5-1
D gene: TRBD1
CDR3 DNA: TGCGCCAGCAGCTTGGAGGCGACAGGGTATGACGAGCAGTACTTC
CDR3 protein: CASSLEATGYDEQYF

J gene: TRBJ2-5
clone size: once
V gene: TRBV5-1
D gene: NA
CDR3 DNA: TGCGCCAGCAGCTTTGAAAAAGGGGAGACCCAGTACTTC
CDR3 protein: CASSFEKGETQYF

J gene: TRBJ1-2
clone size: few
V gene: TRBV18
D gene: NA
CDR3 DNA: TGTGCCAGCTCACTATACCCAGGCAACTATGGCTACACCTTC
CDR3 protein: CASSLYPGNYGYTF

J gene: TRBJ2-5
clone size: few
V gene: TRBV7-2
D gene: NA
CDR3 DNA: TGTGCCAGCAGCATACTGGGGCAGGGGACCCAGTACTTC
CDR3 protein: CASSILGQGTQYF

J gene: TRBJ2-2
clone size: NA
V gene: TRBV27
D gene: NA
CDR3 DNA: TGTGCCAGCGGGACCGAGAGGACCGGGGAGCTGTTTTTT
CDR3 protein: CASGTERTGELFF

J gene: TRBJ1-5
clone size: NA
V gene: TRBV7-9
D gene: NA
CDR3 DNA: TGTGCCAGCAGCTTAATGCCCGGGGGCGATCAGCCCCAGCATTTT
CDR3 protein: CASSLMPGGDQPQHF

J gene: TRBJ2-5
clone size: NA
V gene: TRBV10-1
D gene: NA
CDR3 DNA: TGCGCCAGCAGTGAGCGACAGGGACTCCAAGAGACCCAGTACTTC
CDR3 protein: CASSERQGLQETQYF